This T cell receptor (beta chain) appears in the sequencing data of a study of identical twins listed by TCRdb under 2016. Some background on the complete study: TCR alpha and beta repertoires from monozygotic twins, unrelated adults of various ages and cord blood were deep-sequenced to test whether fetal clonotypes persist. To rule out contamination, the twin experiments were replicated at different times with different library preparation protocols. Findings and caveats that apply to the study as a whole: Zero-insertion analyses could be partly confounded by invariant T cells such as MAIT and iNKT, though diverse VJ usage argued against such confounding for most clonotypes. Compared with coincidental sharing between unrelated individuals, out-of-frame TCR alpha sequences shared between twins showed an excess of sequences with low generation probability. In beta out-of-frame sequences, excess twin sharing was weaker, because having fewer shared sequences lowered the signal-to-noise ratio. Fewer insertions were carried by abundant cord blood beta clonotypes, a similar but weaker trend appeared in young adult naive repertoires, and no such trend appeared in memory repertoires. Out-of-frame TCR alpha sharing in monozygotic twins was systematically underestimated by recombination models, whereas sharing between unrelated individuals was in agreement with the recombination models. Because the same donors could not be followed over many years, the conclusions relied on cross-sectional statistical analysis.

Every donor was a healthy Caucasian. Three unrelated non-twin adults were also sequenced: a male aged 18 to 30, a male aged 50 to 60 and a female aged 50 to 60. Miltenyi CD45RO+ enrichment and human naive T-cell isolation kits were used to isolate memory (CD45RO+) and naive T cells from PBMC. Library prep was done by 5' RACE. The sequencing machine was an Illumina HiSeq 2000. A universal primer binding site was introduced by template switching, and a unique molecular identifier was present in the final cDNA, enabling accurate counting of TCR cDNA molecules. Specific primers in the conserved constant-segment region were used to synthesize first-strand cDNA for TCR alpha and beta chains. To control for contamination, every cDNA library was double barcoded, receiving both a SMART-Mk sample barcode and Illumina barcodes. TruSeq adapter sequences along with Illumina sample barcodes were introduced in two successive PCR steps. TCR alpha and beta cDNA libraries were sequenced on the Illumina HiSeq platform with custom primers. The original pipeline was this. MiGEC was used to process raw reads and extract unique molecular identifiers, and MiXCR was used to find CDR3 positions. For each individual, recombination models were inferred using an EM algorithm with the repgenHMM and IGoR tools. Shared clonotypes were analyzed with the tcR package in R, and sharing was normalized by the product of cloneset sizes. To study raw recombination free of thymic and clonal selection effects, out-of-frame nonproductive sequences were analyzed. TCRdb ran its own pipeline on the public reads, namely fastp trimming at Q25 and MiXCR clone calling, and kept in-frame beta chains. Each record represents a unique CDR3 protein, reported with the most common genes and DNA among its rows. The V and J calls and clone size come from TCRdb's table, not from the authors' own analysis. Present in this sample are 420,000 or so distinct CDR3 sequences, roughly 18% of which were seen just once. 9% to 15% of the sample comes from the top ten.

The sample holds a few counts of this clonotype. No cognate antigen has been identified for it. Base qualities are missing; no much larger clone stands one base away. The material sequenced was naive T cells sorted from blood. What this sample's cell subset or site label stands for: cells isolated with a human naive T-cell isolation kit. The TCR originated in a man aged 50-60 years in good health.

At the DNA level, the sequence is TGCAGTGCTAGCAACCGGGACAGGGGGAATACGCAGTATTTT. This sequence encodes CSASNRDRGNTQYF. The V gene is TRBV20-1 and the J gene is TRBJ2-3, with 11 bases matching TRBD1. The CDR3 measures 14 amino acids from cysteine to phenylalanine. Only the CDR3 DNA is retained, 42 bases long and in frame from the first base. CDR1 DFQATT and CDR2 SNEGSKA are derived from the germline V gene (reference sequence). V is pruned by 3 bases and J by 7 bases, leaving 6 bases of the junction without a gene match.